One sample yielded the 7 T cell receptor beta chains listed below, sequenced in a study of blood T cell repertoires in COVID-19. Measured with immunoSEQ multiplex PCR; TCRdb has only the in-frame clones, and not every one. The table has some 150,000 clones, roughly 85% seen once. Sequenced sample: peripheral blood. The receptors were sampled from a man aged 65 to 85 with acute or convalescent COVID-19.

The chain joins TRBV19 to TRBJ2-7; 12 bases fit TRBD2. The CDR3 runs 13 residues. From germline, CDR1 is LNHDA and CDR2 SQIVND (reference sequence). Losses at the gene ends were 10 bases for V and 3 bases for J; bases not matched to a gene: 4. The DNA of the CDR3 is TGTGCCACCAAGACTAGCGGGAGCTACGAGCAGTACTTC. Translated: CATKTSGSYEQYF.

The V call is TRBV6-5, the J call TRBJ2-7; D perhaps matches TRBD2 (6 bases). V lost 0 bases and J 0 bases, leaving 9 bases between the germline ends. The germline CDR1 and CDR2 sequences are MNHEY and SVGAGI. The CDR3 is 15 amino acids. This chain's CDR3 is CASSYSGGSSYEQYF. The CDR3 DNA follows: TGTGCCAGCAGTTACTCCGGGGGAAGCTCCTACGAGCAGTACTTC.

V and J are TRBV5-1 and TRBJ2-3; 7 bases are shared with TRBD2. The CDR3 is 16 amino acids. The junction had 11 bases not matched to a gene; V was cut back by 0 bases and J by 7 bases. The germline V gene has CDR1 SGHRS and CDR2 YFSETQ. The CDR3 DNA follows: TGCGCCAGCAGCTTGGTTTCTGCGGGAGTAGGAAATACGCAGTATTTT. Translation gives CASSLVSAGVGNTQYF.

This sequence joins TRBV9 and TRBJ2-1, with TRBD2 matching 9 bases. CDR3 length: 17 amino acids. V was pared by 0 bases and J by 3 bases, with 7 bases of the junction left unmatched. The germline V gene has CDR1 SGDLS and CDR2 YYNGEE. CDR3 protein: CASSVGGAGGSYNEQFF. CDR3 DNA: TGTGCCAGCAGCGTAGGAGGGGCGGGAGGGAGCTACAATGAGCAGTTCTTC.

CDR3 amino acids: CSYKTGTGNHEQYF. The CDR3 DNA reads as TGCAGCTACAAGACCGGGACAGGGAACCACGAGCAGTACTTC. The chain carries TRBV29-1 and TRBJ2-7; TRBD1 matches 9 bases. The CDR3 has 14 amino acids. V gave up 8 bases and J gave up 5 bases; unmatched junction bases: 13. Per the germline V gene, CDR1 is SQVTM and CDR2 is ANQGSEA.

The genes are TRBV28 and TRBJ1-1; TRBD1 agrees at 7 bases. J gave up 1 base and V 1 base, and 6 bases lay outside the gene matches. This CDR3 is built from 16 residues. Germline CDR1 is MDHEN and CDR2 is SYDVKM. The CDR3 loop reads CASSLYRTGENTEAFF. The CDR3 DNA follows: TGTGCCAGCAGTTTATACCGCACAGGGGAGAACACTGAAGCTTTCTTT.

V usage is TRBV18 and J usage is TRBJ1-3, with unresolved D. Germline V gene sequence: CDR1 KGHSH, CDR2 LQKENI. V lost 4 bases, J lost 2 bases, and 15 bases lay in between. The CDR3 is 16 amino acids. The CDR3 is CASSLAGEAAGNTIYF. The CDR3, as DNA: TGTGCCAGCTCACTTGCGGGAGAGGCAGCTGGAAACACCATATATTTT.